In its sample, the clone carrying this TCR beta chain was seen many times. This entry comes from a study of blood T cells in healthy people across ages. This CDR3 region has 12 residues. Trimming took 5 bases from V and 1 from J, leaving 5 bases between them. Germline V gene lookup returns CDR1 SEHNR and CDR2 FQNEAQ (reference sequence). Sample-barcoded 5' priming and a J-beta primer mix drove a second PCR of about 7 to 11 cycles. Each CDR3 protein is one row after TCRdb ran MiXCR on the 5' RACE reads. Of about 1.4 million distinct CDR3 sequences listed, around 59% are singletons. Sequenced input: blood. This chain links TRBV7-9 with TRBJ2-5; D is ambiguous. This clonotype originated in a man in his late teens or twenties in good health. The CDR3 sequence is CASSRAQETQYF. The CDR3, as DNA: TGTGCCAGCAGCAGGGCCCAAGAGACCCAGTACTTC.